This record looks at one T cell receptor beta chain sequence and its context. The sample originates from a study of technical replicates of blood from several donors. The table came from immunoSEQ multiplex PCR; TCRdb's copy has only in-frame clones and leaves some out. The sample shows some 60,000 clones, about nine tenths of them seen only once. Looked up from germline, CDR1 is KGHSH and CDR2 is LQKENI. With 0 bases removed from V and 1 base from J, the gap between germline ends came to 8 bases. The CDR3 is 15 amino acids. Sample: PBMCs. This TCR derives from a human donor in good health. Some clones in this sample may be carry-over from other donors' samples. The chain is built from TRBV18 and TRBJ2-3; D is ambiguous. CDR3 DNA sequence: TGTGCCAGCTCACCACCGAATAGCCGCACAGATACGCAGTATTTT. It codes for CASSPPNSRTDTQYF.